This T cell receptor beta chain was obtained from a study of blood T cell repertoires in COVID-19 (dated by TCRdb to 2018 to 2021). For the wider study: Samples from collaborators originated in the United States, Italy and Spain and spanned both the acute and convalescent phases of COVID-19. The material from the prospective study consisted of cDNA or gDNA derived from T cells, B-cell-depleted T cells, or PBMCs. Subjects who had been exposed to COVID-19, were actively infected with it, or had recovered from it provided the deeply sampled blood TCRbeta repertoires that made up the dataset. A freely available public database, intended as a resource for researchers studying the immune response to SARS-CoV-2, is where the repertoires were released. Samples were obtained from the ongoing ImmuneRACE study (first 160 participants) and from 950 to 1,500 subjects provided by 6 global collaborators. Sample metadata almost always included a de-identified subject ID, COVID-19 status, age in years and sex. Where available, HLA class I and class II types were taken from metadata supplied by the sample provider and were not determined by assay-based typing. Broader findings and caveats from the paper: The amount of clinical and demographic metadata varied by source and participant and was provided uncurated.

To note about this clone: Its recognized antigen is unknown. No quality values exist for individual bases; no much larger clone is one base distant.

In Seattle, one collaborating source enrolled patients while the infection was active and tracked those patients longitudinally over the course of disease. Each collaborating institution followed its own protocols to collect whole blood in K2EDTA tubes. Collaborator samples were shipped for TCRbeta analysis as frozen whole blood, isolated PBMCs, or DNA extracted from either sample type. TCRbeta CDR3 regions were amplified from genomic DNA by means of the immunoSEQ Assay, a bias-controlled multiplex PCR. The authors processed their data as follows. The number of nucleated cells in each sample was estimated from the amplification of reference gene primers within the assay. To quantify the absolute abundance of each unique TCRbeta CDR3 rearrangement, sequence reads were collapsed and filtered. For each sample, productive Simpson clonality was calculated by taking the square root of Simpson's diversity index across productive rearrangements. What TCRdb holds here is the immuneACCESS table cut down to in-frame rearrangements. Part of the clones is not present; checked against another copy, under half of the missing clones reflect an unresolved V gene, and the others are unexplained. The V and J calls and clone size are taken from that table; D and trimming were inferred from the DNA. The sample records 150,000 to 200,000 clones, around nine tenths of which are singletons. The biggest ten clones account for around an eighth of the sample.

The germline V and J ends show losses of 1 base and 4 bases respectively, and no gene match explains 8 bases of the junction. From the germline V gene, CDR1 is SGHDT and CDR2 is YYEEEE. The CDR3 runs 15 residues from the cysteine to the phenylalanine. Only the CDR3 region is kept as DNA, spanning 45 bases read in frame from base 1. The sequenced material came from peripheral blood. The TCR comes from a woman aged 65 to 85 with COVID-19, enrolled during active disease. The chain is assembled from TRBV5-6 and TRBJ2-7, with TRBD2 identical over 7 junction bases. The bases read TGTGCCAGCAGCTTGTCTGGCGGGAGTTGGTACGAGCAGTACTTC. It translates to CASSLSGGSWYEQYF.